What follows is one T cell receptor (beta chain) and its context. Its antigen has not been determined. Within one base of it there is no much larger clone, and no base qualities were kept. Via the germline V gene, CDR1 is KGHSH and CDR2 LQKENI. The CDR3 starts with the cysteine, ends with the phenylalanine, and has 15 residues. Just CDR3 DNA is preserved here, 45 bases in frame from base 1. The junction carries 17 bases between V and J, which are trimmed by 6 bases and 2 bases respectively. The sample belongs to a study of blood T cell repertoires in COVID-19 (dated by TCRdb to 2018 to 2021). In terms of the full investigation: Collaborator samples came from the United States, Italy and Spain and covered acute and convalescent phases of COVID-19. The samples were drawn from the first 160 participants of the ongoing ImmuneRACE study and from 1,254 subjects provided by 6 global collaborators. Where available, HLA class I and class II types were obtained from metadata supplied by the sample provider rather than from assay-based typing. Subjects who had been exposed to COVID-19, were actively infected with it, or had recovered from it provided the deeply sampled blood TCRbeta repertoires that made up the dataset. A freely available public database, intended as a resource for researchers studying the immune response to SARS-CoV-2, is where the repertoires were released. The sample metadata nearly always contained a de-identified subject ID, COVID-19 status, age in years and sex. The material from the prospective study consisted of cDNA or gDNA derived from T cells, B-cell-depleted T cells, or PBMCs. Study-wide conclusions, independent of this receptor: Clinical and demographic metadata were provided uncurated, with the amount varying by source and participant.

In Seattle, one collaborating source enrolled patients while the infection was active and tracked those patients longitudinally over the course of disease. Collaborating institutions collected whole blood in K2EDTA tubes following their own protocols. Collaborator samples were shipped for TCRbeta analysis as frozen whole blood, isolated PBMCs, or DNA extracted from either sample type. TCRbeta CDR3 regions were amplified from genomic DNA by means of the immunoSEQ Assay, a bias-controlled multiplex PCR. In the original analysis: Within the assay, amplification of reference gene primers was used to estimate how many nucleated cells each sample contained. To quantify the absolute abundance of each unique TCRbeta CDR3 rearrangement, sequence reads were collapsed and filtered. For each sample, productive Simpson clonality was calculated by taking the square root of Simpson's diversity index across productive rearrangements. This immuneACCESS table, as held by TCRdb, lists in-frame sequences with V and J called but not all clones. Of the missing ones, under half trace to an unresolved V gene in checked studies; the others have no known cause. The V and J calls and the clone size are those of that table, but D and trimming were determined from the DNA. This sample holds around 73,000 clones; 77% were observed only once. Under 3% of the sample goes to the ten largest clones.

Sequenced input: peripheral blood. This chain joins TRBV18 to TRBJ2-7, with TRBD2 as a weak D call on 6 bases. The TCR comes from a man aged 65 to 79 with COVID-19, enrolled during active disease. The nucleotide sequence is TGTGCCAGCTCCTTGGCACTAGCCCTAACCTACGAGCAGTACTTC. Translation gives CASSLALALTYEQYF.